These 18 T cell receptor beta chains were sequenced from one sample in a study of blood T cells in healthy people across ages. Together with a sample-barcoded 5' primer, a J-beta primer mix was included in a second PCR lasting about 7 to 11 cycles. TCRdb re-called the 5' RACE reads with MiXCR, one entry per CDR3 protein. The table shows over a million distinct CDR3 sequences, with approximately 59% occurring only once. The material sequenced was blood. The receptors were sampled from a man aged 18-30 years in good health.

The rearrangement uses TRBV7-9 and TRBJ2-1, with D uncertain. V gave up 5 bases and J gave up 6 bases, with 11 bases separating them. The CDR3 extends over 13 amino acids. The germline V gene has CDR1 SEHNR and CDR2 FQNEAQ (reference sequence). The CDR3 region has the DNA TGTGCCAGCAGCGCCCCGGTTGGCAATGAGCAGTTCTTC. Its translation: CASSAPVGNEQFF.

This clonotype was seen many times. The chain has TRBV20-1 and TRBJ1-1, with 7 positions matching TRBD1. The V segment lost 0 bases and the J segment 10 bases; nucleotides outside the gene matches: 11. CDR1 and CDR2 from the germline V gene are DFQATT and SNEGSKA (reference sequence). The CDR3 length is 14 residues. DNA for the CDR3: TGCAGTGCTAGAGATCTGACAGGGAGTGGTGCAGCTTTCTTT. It is translated as CSARDLTGSGAAFF.

The chain employs TRBV29-1 and TRBJ1-2; D call uncertain. V was trimmed by 2 bases and J by 8 bases, leaving 15 bases between them. This CDR3 is 13 amino acids long. CDR1 is SQVTM, CDR2 ANQGSEA, per germline. The CDR3 sequence is CSVETPGPWGYTF. As DNA, the CDR3 is TGCAGCGTTGAAACCCCCGGACCCTGGGGCTACACCTTC.

This clonotype was seen only once. The gene calls are TRBV20-1 and TRBJ2-7; tentatively, D is TRBD1 (6 bases). The V end was cut by 6 bases, the J end by 2 bases, with 20 bases between. The CDR3 consists of 15 residues. CDR1 is DFQATT and CDR2 is SNEGSKA in the germline V gene (reference sequence). The CDR3 DNA is TGCAGTGCCACAGACCGGGACAAAGCTCCCTACGAGCAGTACTTC. Translating gives CSATDRDKAPYEQYF.

The chain employs TRBV4-1 and TRBJ1-5; perhaps TRBD1 as D (5 bases). The V end lost 1 base, the J end lost 4 bases, and 11 bases lay between the germline ends. Germline V gene lookup returns CDR1 MGHRA and CDR2 YSYEKL. The CDR3 length is 15 residues. The CDR3 region has the DNA TGCGCCAGCAGCCAAGCCGGGACGGCTAATCAGCCCCAGCATTTT. Translating gives CASSQAGTANQPQHF.

As for this clonotype: It is unclear where the CDR3 begins or ends on the DNA, so no DNA is shown, and the CDR3 is as TCRdb lists it. The rearrangement joins TRBV21-1 to TRBJ1-3; whether TRBD1, the table's D call, matches the DNA was not checked. TRBV21-1 is given as a pseudogene. The CDR3 length equals 17 residues, ends included. CDR3 in amino acids: CASSKEGGFGSGNTIYF.

The rearrangement uses TRBV20-1 and TRBJ2-3, with D possibly TRBD2 on 5 matching bases. This CDR3 contains 14 residues. V gave up 2 bases and J gave up 2 bases, with 11 bases separating them. The germline gives CDR1 DFQATT, CDR2 SNEGSKA (reference sequence). The CDR3, as DNA: TGCAGTGCTAGAAGGAGCGGCCTCACAGATACGCAGTATTTT. This translates into CSARRSGLTDTQYF.

The chain combines TRBV5-1 with TRBJ2-4, with 9 nucleotides matching TRBD1. Germline V gene sequence: CDR1 SGHRS, CDR2 YFSETQ. The V and J ends lost 4 bases and 5 bases, in that order; junction bases with no gene match: 10. The CDR3 is 16 residues long. For the CDR3, the DNA is TGCGCCAGCAGCCCCACCTCGGACAGGGGCCAAAACATTCAGTACTTC. Encoded protein: CASSPTSDRGQNIQYF.

The CDR3 protein is CSAFTGTGELFF. DNA of the CDR3: TGCAGTGCATTTACAGGGACCGGGGAGCTGTTTTTT. The rearrangement joins TRBV20-1 to TRBJ2-2, with D possibly being TRBD1 (6 bases). CDR3 size: 12 residues. Germline V gene data show CDR1 as DFQATT and CDR2 as SNEGSKA (reference sequence). V was cut by 6 bases and J by 5 bases, with 10 bases left in between.

The J gene is TRBJ2-4, the V gene TRBV2; a possible D gene is TRBD2 (6 bases). CDR1 and CDR2 (germline): SNHLY, FYNNEI. V shed 6 bases and J shed 7 bases, with 13 bases lying between them. The length of the CDR3 is 13 residues. The CDR3 bases are TGTGCCAGCAGCGAAACGGGAGAGAACATTCAGTACTTC. As protein: CASSETGENIQYF.

The V and J genes are TRBV6-2 or TRBV6-3 and TRBJ2-5; D not certain. The V end was cut by 2 bases, the J end by 2 bases, with 12 bases between. Germline values: CDR1 MNHEY, CDR2 SVGEGT. CDR3 length: 15 amino acids. CDR3 loop: CASSYRQPVQETQYF. CDR3 bases: TGTGCCAGCAGTTACCGGCAGCCAGTGCAAGAGACCCAGTACTTC.

The genes are TRBV15 and TRBJ2-3; D might be TRBD1 (5 bases). The V end was cut by 0 bases, the J end by 4 bases, with 14 bases between. Germline V gene data show CDR1 as LNHNV and CDR2 as YYDKDF (reference sequence). This CDR3 spans 16 amino acids. The CDR3 nucleotides read TGTGCCACCAGCAGAGACAGGGCGGTCGTCTCAGATACGCAGTATTTT. The encoded protein is CATSRDRAVVSDTQYF.

The rearrangement links TRBV4-1 to TRBJ2-7; 10 bases match TRBD1. Germline CDR1 MGHRA, CDR2 YSYEKL. This CDR3 region has 16 residues. Trimming cost V 4 bases and J 7 bases; bases outside gene matches: 13. CDR3 loop: CASSPSGSGQGLEQYF. The DNA for the CDR3 is TGCGCCAGCAGCCCCAGTGGGTCGGGACAGGGGTTAGAGCAGTACTTC.

Here the CDR3 DNA reads TGTGCCAGCAGCGACAGGGTTGGAAACATTCAGTACTTC. Protein sequence: CASSDRVGNIQYF. The chain has TRBV25-1 and TRBJ2-4, with 7 bases that match TRBD1. The CDR3 has 13 amino acids. Germline V gene data show CDR1 as MGHDK and CDR2 as SYGVNS. Trimming at V came to 6 bases and at J to 6 bases, leaving 5 bases not matched to a gene.

Written as DNA, the CDR3 is TGTGCCAGCAGCGCGACTAGCGGGACCAATAATGAGCAGTTCTTC. Protein: CASSATSGTNNEQFF. The chain has TRBV7-6 and TRBJ2-1, with 11 bases fitting TRBD2. The CDR3 has 15 residues. Germline trimming cut 5 bases from V and 7 bases from J; bases unmatched to any gene: 7. Germline assignment: CDR1 SGHVS and CDR2 FNYEAQ. Full variable domain (rest looked up from reference TRBV7-6 and TRBJ2-1): GAGVSQSPRYKVTKRGQDVALRCDPISGHVSLYWYRQALGQGPEFLTYFNYEAQQDKSGLPNDRFSAERPEGSISTLTIQRTEQRDSAMYRCASSATSGTNNEQFFGPGTRLTVL.

The chain has TRBV20-1 and TRBJ2-6, with 10 bases lining up with TRBD1. V was pared by 6 bases and J by 1 base, with 6 bases of the junction left unmatched. The CDR3 sequence is 16 residues long. Germline CDR1 reads DFQATT; CDR2 reads SNEGSKA (reference sequence). CDR3 region: CSAPGTGVSGANVLTF. The DNA of the CDR3 is TGCAGTGCCCCCGGGACAGGGGTTTCTGGGGCCAACGTCCTGACTTTC.

The V call is TRBV29-1, the J call TRBJ1-1, with a possible D match to TRBD1 (6 bases). Looked up from germline, CDR1 is SQVTM and CDR2 is ANQGSEA. The CDR3 spans 14 residues. V lost 3 bases, J lost 1 base, and 12 bases lay in between. CDR3 sequence reads: CSVDRGHENTEAFF. DNA for the CDR3: TGCAGCGTTGATAGGGGACACGAGAACACTGAAGCTTTCTTT.

The chain links TRBV9 to TRBJ2-7; TRBD2 aligns across 10 bases. Looked up from germline, CDR1 is SGDLS and CDR2 is YYNGEE. CDR3 size: 16 residues. The trim removed 0 bases at V and 2 bases at J, leaving 5 bases unmatched. The CDR3: CASSVGLAGVAYEQYF. The CDR3 DNA reads TGTGCCAGCAGCGTAGGCCTAGCGGGAGTAGCCTACGAGCAGTACTTC.